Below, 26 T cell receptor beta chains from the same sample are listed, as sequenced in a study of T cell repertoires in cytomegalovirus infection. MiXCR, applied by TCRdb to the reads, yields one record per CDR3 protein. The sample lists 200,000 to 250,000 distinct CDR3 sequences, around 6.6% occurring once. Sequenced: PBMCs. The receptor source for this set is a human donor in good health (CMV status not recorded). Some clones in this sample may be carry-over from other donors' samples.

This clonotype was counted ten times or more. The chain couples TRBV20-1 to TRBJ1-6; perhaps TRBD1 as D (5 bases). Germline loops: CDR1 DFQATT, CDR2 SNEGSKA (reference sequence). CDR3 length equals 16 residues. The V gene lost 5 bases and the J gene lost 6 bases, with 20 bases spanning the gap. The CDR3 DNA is TGCAGTGCTGAGCCAAGGGGTGCTTTTCCTAATTCACCCCTCCACTTT. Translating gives CSAEPRGAFPNSPLHF.

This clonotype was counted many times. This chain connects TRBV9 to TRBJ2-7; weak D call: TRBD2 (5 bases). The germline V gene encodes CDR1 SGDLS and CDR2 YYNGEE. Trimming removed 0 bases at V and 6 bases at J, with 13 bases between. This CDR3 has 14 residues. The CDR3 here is CASSVDGEAFEQYF. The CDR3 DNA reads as TGTGCCAGCAGCGTAGACGGGGAAGCCTTCGAGCAGTACTTC.

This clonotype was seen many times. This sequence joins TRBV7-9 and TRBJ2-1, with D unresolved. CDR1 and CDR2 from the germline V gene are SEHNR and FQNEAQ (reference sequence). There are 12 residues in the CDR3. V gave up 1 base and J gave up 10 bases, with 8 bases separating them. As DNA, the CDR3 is TGTGCCAGCAGCTTAGTAGGTATGGAGCAGTTCTTC. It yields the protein CASSLVGMEQFF.

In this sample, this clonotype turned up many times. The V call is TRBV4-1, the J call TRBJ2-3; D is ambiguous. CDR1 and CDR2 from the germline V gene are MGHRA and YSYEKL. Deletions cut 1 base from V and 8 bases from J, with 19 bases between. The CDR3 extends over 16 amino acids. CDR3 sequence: CASSQVDMVAFGTQYF. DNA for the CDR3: TGCGCCAGCAGCCAAGTTGACATGGTGGCGTTCGGTACGCAGTATTTT.

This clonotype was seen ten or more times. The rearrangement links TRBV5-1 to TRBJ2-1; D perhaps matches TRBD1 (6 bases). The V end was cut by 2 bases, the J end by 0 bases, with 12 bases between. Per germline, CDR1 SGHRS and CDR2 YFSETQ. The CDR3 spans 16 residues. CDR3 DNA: TGCGCCAGCAGCTTAGGTGGACAGAGCTCCTACAATGAGCAGTTCTTC. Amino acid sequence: CASSLGGQSSYNEQFF.

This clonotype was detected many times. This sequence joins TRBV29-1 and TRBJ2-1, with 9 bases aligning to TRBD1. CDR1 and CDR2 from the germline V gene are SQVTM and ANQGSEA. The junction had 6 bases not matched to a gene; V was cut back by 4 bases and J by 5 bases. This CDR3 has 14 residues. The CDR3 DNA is TGCAGCGTTGTGGTACAGGGGGCCGACAATGAGCAGTTCTTC. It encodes CSVVVQGADNEQFF.

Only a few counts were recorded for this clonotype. CDR3 region: CDRLTDYNEQFF. In DNA form, the CDR3 reads TGTGACCGATTGACGGATTACAATGAGCAGTTCTTC. The rearrangement links TRBV15 to TRBJ2-1; D is unclear. The CDR3 runs to 12 residues. Germline V CDR1 and CDR2: LNHNV, YYDKDF (reference sequence).

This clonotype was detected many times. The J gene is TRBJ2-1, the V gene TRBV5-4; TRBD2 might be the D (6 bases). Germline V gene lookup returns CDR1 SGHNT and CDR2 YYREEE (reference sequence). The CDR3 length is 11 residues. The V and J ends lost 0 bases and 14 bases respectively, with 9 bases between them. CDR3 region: CASSLAGGEFF. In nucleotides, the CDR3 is TGTGCCAGCAGCTTGGCAGGCGGGGAGTTCTTC. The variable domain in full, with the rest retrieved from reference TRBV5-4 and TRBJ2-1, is ETGVTQSPTHLIKTRGQQVTLRCSSQSGHNTVSWYQQALGQGPQFIFQYYREEENGRGNFPPRFSGLQFPNYSSELNVNALELDDSALYLCASSLAGGEFFGPGTRLTVL.

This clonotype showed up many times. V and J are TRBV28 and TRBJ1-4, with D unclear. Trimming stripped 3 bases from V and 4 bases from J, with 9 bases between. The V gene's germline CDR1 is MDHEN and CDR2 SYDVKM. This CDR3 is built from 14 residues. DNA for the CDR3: TGTGCCAGCAGTTTTGCGGGGTATAATGAAAAACTGTTTTTT. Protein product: CASSFAGYNEKLFF.

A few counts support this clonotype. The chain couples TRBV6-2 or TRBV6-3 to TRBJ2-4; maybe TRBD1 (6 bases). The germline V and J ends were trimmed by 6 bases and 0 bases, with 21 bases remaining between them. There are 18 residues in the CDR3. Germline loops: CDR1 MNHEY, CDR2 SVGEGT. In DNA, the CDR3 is TGTGCCAGCAGCCCAACGCGACAGGTTAAACTAGCCAAAAACATTCAGTACTTC. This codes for CASSPTRQVKLAKNIQYF.

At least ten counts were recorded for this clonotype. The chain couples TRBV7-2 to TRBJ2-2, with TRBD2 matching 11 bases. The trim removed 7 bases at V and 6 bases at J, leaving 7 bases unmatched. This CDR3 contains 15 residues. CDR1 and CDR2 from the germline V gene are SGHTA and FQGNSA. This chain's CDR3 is CASNIAGGRSGELFF. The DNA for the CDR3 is TGTGCCAGCAACATAGCGGGGGGGCGTTCCGGGGAGCTGTTTTTT.

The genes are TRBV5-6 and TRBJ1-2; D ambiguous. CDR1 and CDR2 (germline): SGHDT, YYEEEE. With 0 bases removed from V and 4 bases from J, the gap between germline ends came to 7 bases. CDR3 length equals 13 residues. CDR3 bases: TGTGCCAGCAGCTTGGTAGGACTCTATGGCTACACCTTC. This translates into CASSLVGLYGYTF.

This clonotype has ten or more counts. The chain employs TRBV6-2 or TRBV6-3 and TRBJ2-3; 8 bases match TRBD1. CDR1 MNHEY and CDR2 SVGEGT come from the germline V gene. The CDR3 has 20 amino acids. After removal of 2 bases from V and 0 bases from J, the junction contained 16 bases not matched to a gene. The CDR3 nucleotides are TGTGCCAGCAGTTACCTCGGCACAGGACAGGGTTTCTCTAGCACAGATACGCAGTATTTT. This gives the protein CASSYLGTGQGFSSTDTQYF.

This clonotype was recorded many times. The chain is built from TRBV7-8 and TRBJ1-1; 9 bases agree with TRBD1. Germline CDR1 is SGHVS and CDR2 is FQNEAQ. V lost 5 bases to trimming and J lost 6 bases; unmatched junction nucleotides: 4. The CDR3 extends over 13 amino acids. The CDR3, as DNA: TGTGCCAGCAGCCCCAGGACAGGGGCTGAAGCTTTCTTT. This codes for CASSPRTGAEAFF.

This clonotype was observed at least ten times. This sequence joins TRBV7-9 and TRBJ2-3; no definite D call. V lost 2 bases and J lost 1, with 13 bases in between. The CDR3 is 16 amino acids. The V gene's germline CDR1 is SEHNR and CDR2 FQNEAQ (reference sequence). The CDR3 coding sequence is TGTGCCAGCAGCTTATGGTCCACCCGAGGCACAGATACGCAGTATTTT. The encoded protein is CASSLWSTRGTDTQYF.

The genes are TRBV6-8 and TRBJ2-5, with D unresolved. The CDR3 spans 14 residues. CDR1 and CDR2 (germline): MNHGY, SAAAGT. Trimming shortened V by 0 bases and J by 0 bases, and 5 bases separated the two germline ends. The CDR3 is CASSYSPYQETQYF. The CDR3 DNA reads TGTGCCAGCAGTTACTCGCCATACCAAGAGACCCAGTACTTC.

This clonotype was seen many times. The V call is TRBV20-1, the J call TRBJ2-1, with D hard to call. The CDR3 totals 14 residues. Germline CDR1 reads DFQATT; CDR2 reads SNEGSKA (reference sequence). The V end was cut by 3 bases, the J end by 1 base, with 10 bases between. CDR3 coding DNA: TGCAGTGCTAGTATCCAGCAATCCTACAATGAGCAGTTCTTC. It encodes CSASIQQSYNEQFF.

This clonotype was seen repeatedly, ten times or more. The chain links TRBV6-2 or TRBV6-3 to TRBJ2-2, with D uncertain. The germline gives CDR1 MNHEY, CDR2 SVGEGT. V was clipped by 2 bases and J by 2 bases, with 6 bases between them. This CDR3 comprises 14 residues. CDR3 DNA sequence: TGTGCCAGCAGTTACGGCAGAAACACCGGGGAGCTGTTTTTT. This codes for CASSYGRNTGELFF.

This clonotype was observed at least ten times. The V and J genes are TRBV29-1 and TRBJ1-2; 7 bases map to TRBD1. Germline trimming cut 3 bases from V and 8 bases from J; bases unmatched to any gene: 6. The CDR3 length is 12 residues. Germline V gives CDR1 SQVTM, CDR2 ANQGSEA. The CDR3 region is CSVEEGAKGYTF. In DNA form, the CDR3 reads TGCAGCGTTGAGGAGGGGGCTAAGGGCTACACCTTC.

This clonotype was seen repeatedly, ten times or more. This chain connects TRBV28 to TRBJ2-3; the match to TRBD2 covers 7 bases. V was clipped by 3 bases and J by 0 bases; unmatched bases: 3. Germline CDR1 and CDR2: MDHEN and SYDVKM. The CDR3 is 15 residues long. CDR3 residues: CASSLNGGSTDTQYF. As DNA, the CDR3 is TGTGCCAGCAGTTTGAACGGGGGGAGCACAGATACGCAGTATTTT.

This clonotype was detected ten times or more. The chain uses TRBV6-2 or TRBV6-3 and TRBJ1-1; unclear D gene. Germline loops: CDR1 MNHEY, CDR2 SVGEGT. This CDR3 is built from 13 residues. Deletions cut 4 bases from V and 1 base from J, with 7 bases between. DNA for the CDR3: TGTGCCAGCAGTTTCAGGACGAACACTGAAGCTTTCTTT. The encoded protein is CASSFRTNTEAFF.

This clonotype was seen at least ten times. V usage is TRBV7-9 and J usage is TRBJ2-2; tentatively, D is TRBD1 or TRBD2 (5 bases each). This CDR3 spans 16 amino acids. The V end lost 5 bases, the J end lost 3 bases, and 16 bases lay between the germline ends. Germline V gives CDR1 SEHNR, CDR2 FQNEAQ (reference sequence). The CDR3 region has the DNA TGTGCCAGCAGCCCCCCGTGGGGACGCGACACCGGGGAGCTGTTTTTT. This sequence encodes CASSPPWGRDTGELFF.

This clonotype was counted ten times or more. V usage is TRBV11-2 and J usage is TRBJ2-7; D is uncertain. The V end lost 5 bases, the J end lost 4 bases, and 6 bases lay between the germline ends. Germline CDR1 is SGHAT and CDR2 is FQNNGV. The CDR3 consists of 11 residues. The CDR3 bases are TGTGCCAGCAGCCCCCGGTACGAGCAGTACTTC. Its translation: CASSPRYEQYF. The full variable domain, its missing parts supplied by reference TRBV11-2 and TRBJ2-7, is EAGVAQSPRYKIIEKRQSVAFWCNPISGHATLYWYQQILGQGPKLLIQFQNNGVVDDSQLPKDRFSAERLKGVDSTLKIQPAKLEDSAVYLCASSPRYEQYFGPGTRLTVT.

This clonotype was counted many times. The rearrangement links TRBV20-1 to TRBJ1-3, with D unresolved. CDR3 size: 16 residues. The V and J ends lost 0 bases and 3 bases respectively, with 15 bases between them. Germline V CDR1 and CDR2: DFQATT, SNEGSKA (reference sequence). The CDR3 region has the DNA TGCAGTGCTAGAGATCCCCCGTCGGGGTATGGAAACACCATATATTTT. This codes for CSARDPPSGYGNTIYF.

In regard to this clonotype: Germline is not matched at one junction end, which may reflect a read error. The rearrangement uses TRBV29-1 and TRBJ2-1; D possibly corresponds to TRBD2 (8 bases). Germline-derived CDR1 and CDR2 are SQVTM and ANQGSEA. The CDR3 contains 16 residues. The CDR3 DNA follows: TGCTGCGTTGAAGGGGGCGGGGGGCCCTCCTACAATGAGCAATTCTTC. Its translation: CCVEGGGGPSYNEQFF.

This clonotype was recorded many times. The CDR3 nucleotides are TGCAGTGCTAGAGCTAACACAGATACGCAGTATTTT. It encodes CSARANTDTQYF. The chain combines TRBV20-1 with TRBJ2-3; no clear D. V lost 1 base and J lost 2, with 4 bases in between. The CDR3 contains 12 residues. CDR1 is DFQATT and CDR2 is SNEGSKA in the germline V gene (reference sequence).